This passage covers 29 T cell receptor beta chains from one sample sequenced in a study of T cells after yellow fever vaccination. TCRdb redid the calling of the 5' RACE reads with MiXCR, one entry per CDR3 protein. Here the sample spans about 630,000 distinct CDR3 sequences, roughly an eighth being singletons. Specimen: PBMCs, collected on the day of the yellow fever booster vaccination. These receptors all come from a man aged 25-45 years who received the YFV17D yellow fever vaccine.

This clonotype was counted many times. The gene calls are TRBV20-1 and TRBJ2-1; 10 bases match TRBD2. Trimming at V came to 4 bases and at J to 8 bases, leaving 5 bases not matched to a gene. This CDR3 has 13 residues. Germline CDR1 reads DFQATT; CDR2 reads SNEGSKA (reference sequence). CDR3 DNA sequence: TGCAGTGCTAACCAAGCGGGAGGGGATGAGCAGTTCTTC. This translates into CSANQAGGDEQFF.

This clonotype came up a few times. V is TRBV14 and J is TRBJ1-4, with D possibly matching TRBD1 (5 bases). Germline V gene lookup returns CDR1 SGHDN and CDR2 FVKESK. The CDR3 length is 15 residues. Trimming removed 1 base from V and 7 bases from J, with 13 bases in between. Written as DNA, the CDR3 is TGTGCCAGCAGCCAAGCACAAGGGGCGGGTGAAAAACTGTTTTTT. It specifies CASSQAQGAGEKLFF.

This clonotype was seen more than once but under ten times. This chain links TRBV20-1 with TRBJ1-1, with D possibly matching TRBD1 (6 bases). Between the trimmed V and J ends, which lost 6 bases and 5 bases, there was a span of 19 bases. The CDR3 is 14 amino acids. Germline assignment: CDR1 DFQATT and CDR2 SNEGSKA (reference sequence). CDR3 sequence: CSAQGGQSRTEAFF. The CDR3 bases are TGCAGTGCCCAAGGCGGACAGAGTAGAACTGAAGCTTTCTTT.

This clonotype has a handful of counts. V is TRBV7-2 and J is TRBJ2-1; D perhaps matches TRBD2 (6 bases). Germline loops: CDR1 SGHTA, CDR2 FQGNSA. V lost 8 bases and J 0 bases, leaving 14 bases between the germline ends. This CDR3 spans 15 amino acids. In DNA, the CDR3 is TGTGCCAGCGCCGGGAGCGGGTTCTCCTACAATGAGCAGTTCTTC. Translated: CASAGSGFSYNEQFF.

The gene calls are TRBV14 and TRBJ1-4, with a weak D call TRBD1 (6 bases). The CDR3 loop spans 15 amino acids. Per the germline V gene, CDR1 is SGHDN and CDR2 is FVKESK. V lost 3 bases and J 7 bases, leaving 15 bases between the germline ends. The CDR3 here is CASSHKQGSGEKLFF. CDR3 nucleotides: TGTGCCAGCAGCCATAAACAGGGATCTGGTGAAAAACTGTTTTTT. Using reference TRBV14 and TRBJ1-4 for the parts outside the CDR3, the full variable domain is EAGVTQFPSHSVIEKGQTVTLRCDPISGHDNLYWYRRVMGKEIKFLLHFVKESKQDESGMPNNRFLAERTGGTYSTLKVQPAELEDSGVYFCASSHKQGSGEKLFFGSGTQLSVL.

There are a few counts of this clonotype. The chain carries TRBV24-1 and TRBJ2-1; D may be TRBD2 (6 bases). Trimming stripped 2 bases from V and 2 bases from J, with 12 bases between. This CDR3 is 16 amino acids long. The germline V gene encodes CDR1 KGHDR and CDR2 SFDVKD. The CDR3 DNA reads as TGTGCCACCAGTGATTCGAACAGACTAGCCTACAATGAGCAGTTCTTC. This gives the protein CATSDSNRLAYNEQFF.

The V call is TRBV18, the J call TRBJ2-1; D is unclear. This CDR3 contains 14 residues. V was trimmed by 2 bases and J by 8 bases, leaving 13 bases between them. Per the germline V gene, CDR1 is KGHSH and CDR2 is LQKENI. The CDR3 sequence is CASSPALGWDEQFF. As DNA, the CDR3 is TGTGCCAGCTCACCAGCCTTGGGTTGGGATGAGCAGTTCTTC.

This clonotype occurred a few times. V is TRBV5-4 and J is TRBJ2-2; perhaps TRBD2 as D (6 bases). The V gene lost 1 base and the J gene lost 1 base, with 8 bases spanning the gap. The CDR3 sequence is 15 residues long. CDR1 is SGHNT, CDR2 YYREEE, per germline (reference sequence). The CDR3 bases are TGTGCCAGCAGCTTGCGTAGCGGGAACACCGGGGAGCTGTTTTTT. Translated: CASSLRSGNTGELFF.

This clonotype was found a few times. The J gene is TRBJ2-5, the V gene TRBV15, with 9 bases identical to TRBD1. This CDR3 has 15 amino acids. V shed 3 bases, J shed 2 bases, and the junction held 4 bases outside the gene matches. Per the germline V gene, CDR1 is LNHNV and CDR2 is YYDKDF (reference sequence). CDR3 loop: CATSRTGGDQETQYF. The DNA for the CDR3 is TGTGCCACCAGCAGGACAGGGGGGGATCAAGAGACCCAGTACTTC.

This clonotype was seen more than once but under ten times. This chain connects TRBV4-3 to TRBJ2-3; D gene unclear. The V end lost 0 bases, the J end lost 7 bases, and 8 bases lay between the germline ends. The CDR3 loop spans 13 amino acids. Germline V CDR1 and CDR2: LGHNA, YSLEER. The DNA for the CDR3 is TGCGCCAGCAGCCAAGATCAGCTATATACGCAGTATTTT. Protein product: CASSQDQLYTQYF.

CDR3: CASSPSQGASAGANVLTF. CDR3 in DNA: TGTGCCAGCTCACCCTCCCAGGGGGCTTCCGCTGGGGCCAACGTCCTGACTTTC. The chain carries TRBV18 and TRBJ2-6; TRBD1 aligns across 8 bases. Trimming at V came to 3 bases and at J to 2 bases, leaving 9 bases not matched to a gene. The germline CDR1 and CDR2 sequences are KGHSH and LQKENI. The CDR3 is 18 amino acids.

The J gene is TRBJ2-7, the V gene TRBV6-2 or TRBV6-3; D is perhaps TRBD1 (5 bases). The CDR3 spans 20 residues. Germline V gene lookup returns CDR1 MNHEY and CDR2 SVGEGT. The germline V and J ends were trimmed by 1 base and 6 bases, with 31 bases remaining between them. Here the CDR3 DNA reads TGTGCCAGCAGTTACTGGGATCAGGGCGCCAGGGCTCCTGGGTCGCGCGAGCAGTACTTC. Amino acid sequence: CASSYWDQGARAPGSREQYF.

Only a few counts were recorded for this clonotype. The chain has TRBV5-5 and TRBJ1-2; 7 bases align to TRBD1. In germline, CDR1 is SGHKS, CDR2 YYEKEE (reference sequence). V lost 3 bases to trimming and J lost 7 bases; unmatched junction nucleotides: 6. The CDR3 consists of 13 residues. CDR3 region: CASSSRQGLGYTF. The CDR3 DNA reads TGTGCCAGCAGCTCGCGACAGGGTCTTGGCTACACCTTC.

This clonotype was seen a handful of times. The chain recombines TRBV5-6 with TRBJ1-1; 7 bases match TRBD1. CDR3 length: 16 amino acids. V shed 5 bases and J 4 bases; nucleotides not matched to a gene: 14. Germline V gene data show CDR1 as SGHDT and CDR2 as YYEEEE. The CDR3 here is CASRNKGASLATEAFF. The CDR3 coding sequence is TGTGCCAGCAGGAATAAGGGGGCGAGTCTGGCCACTGAAGCTTTCTTT.

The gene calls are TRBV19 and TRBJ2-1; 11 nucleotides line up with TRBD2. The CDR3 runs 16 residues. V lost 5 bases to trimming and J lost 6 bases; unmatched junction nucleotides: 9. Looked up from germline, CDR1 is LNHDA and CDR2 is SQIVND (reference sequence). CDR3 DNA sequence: TGTGCCAGTAGTGGACGACTAGCGGGAACAATCAATGAGCAGTTCTTC. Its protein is CASSGRLAGTINEQFF.

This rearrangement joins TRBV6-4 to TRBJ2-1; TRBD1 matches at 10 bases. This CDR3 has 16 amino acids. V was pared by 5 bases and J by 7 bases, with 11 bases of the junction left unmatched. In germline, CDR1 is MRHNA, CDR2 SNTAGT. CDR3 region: CASSPDRDRGYNEQFF. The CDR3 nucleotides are TGTGCCAGCAGTCCCGACCGGGACAGGGGTTATAATGAGCAGTTCTTC.

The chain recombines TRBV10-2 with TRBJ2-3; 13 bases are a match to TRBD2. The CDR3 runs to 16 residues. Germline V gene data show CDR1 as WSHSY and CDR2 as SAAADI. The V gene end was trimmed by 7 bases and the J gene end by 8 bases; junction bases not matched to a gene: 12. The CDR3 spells CASNKGLAGLTGTQYF. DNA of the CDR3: TGCGCCAGCAACAAGGGACTAGCGGGACTGACGGGTACGCAGTATTTT.

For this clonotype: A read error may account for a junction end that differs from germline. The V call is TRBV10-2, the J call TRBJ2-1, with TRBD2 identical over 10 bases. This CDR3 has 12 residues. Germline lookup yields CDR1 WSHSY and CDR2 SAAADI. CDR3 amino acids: CASSKRGLATLF. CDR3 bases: TGCGCCAGCAGCAAACGGGGACTAGCGACCCTCTTC.

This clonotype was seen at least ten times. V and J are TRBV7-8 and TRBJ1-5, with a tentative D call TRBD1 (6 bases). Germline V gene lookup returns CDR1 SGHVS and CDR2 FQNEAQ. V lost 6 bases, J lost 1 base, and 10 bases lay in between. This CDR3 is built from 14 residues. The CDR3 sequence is CASSSQGSNQPQHF. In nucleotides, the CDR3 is TGTGCCAGCAGTTCTCAGGGGAGCAATCAGCCCCAGCATTTT.

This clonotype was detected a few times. The CDR3 nucleotides are TGCGCCAGCAGCCCGGGGGGATCTCGGGACGAGCAGTACTTC. It is translated as CASSPGGSRDEQYF. This chain links TRBV5-1 with TRBJ2-7; the match to TRBD2 covers 7 bases. The germline V gene has CDR1 SGHRS and CDR2 YFSETQ. The CDR3 runs 14 residues. J gave up 5 bases and V 4 bases, and 9 bases lay outside the gene matches.

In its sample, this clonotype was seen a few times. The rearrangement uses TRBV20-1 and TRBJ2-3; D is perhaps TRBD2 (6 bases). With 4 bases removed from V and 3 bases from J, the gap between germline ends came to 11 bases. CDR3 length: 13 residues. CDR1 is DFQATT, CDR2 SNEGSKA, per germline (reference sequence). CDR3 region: CSAKAGPTDTQYF. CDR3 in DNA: TGCAGTGCTAAGGCGGGACCTACAGATACGCAGTATTTT.

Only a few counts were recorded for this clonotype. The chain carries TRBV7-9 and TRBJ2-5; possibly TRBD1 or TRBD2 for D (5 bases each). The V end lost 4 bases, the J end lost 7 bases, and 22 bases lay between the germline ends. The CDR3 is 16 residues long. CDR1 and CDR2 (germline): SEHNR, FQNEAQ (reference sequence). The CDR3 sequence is CASSSFGQVGRGTQYF. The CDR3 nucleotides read TGTGCCAGCAGCTCCTTCGGGCAGGTGGGACGGGGGACCCAGTACTTC. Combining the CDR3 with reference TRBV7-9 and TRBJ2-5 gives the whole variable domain DTGVSQNPRHKITKRGQNVTFRCDPISEHNRLYWYRQTLGQGPEFLTYFQNEAQLEKSRLLSDRFSAERPKGSFSTLEIQRTEQGDSAMYLCASSSFGQVGRGTQYFGPGTRLLVL.

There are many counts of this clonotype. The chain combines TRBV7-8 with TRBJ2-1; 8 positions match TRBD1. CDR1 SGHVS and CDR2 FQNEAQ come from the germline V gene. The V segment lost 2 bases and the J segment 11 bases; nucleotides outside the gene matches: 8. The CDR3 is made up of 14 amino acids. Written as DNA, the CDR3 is TGTGCCAGCAGCTTACCAGGACAGGGTAATCAGCAGTTCTTC. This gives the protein CASSLPGQGNQQFF.

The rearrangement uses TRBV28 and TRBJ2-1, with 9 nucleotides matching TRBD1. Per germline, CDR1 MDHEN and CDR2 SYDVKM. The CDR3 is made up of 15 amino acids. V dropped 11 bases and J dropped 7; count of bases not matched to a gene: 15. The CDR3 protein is CAGNPGQGRQNEQFF. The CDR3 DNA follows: TGTGCCGGAAATCCGGGACAGGGACGGCAAAATGAGCAGTTCTTC.

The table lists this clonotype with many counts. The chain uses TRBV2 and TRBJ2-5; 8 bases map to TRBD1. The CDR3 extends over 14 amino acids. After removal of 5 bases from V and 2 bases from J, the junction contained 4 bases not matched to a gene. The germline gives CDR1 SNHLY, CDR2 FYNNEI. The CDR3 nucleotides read TGTGCCAGCAGTCAACAGGGGGTACAAGAGACCCAGTACTTC. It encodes CASSQQGVQETQYF. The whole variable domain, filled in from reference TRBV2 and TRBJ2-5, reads EPEVTQTPSHQVTQMGQEVILRCVPISNHLYFYWYRQILGQKVEFLVSFYNNEISEKSEIFDDQFSVERPDGSNFTLKIRSTKLEDSAMYFCASSQQGVQETQYFGPGTRLLVL.

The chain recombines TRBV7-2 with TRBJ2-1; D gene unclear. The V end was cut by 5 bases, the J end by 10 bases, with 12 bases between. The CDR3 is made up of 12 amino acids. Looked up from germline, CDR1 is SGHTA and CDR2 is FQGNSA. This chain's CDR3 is CASSQVGLEQFF. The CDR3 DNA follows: TGTGCCAGCAGCCAAGTGGGCCTGGAGCAGTTCTTC.

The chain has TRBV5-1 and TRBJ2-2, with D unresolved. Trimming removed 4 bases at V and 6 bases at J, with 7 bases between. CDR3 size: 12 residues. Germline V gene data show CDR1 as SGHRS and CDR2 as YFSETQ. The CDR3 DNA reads TGCGCCAGCAGCGTTAGTGCCGGGGAGCTGTTTTTT. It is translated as CASSVSAGELFF. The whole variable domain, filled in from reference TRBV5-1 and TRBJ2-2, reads KAGVTQTPRYLIKTRGQQVTLSCSPISGHRSVSWYQQTPGQGLQFLFEYFSETQRNKGNFPGRFSGRQFSNSRSEMNVSTLELGDSALYLCASSVSAGELFFGEGSRLTVL.

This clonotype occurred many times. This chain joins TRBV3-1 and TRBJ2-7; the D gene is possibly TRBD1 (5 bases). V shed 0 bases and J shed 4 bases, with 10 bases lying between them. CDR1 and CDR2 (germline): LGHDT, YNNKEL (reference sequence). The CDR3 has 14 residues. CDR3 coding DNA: TGTGCCAGCAGCCAAGATACAGGACGATACGAGCAGTACTTC. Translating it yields CASSQDTGRYEQYF.

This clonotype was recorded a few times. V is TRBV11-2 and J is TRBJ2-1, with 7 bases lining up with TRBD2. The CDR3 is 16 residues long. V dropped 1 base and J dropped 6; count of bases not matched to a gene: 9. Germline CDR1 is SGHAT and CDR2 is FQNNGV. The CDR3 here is CASSLVTREWSNEQFF. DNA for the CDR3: TGTGCCAGCAGCTTAGTCACGCGGGAGTGGAGCAATGAGCAGTTCTTC.